These T cell receptor beta chains were read from a single sample in a study of control samples from healthy donors and cancer patients. Clones were sequenced by immunoSEQ multiplex PCR, and TCRdb holds only the in-frame ones, with some missing. The sample consists of 100,000 to 110,000 clones, over 75% of them appearing once. Input material: blood. These receptors came from a woman between 50 and 59 years old in good health. The CDR3 runs from the conserved cysteine through the conserved F or W. Fields, in order: D gene, clone size, J gene, V gene, CDR3 DNA, CDR3 protein. A D gene is named only where the DNA matches it firmly. Clone size is stated in some rows and not others, as once, few, many or a class when expanded.

>-|-|TRBJ2-5|TRBV7-9
TGTGCCAGCAGCTTCCGTGGTTTGTGGGAGACCCAGTACTTC
CASSFRGLWETQYF
>-|-|TRBJ2-6|TRBV7-8
TGTGCCAGCAGCTACAAGACGGCCAGCTTGACTGGGGCCAACGTCCTGACTTTC
CASSYKTASLTGANVLTF
>TRBD2|-|TRBJ2-3|TRBV19
TGTGCCAGCCCAGAGGAGGGGAGGGGAGATACGCAGTATTTT
CASPEEGRGDTQYF
>-|-|TRBJ1-5|TRBV30
TGTGCCTGGAGTGGAACACCTGGCTTCCCCTCCAATCAGCCCCAGCATTTT
CAWSGTPGFPSNQPQHF
>TRBD2|-|TRBJ2-5|TRBV19
TGTGCCAGTAGTTTGACTAGCGGGAGGGTAGAGACCCAGTACTTC
CASSLTSGRVETQYF
>-|-|TRBJ1-1|TRBV6-5
TGTGCCACCACTCCGATCCTGAACACTGAAGCTTTCTTT
CATTPILNTEAFF
>-|-|TRBJ2-6|TRBV6-4
TGTGCCAGCAGTTCCTTTCAAGCCGGGACTGCGGGCGGGGCCAACGTCCTGACTTTC
CASSSFQAGTAGGANVLTF
>TRBD1|-|TRBJ2-2|TRBV19
TGTGCCAGTAGACGACAGGGGGCGCGAACCGGGGAGCTGTTTTTT
CASRRQGARTGELFF
>TRBD1|-|TRBJ1-5|TRBV27
TGTGCCAGCAGTTTATTGGGACAGGGGGCACAGCCCCAGCATTTT
CASSLLGQGAQPQHF
>TRBD1|-|TRBJ2-5|TRBV4-1
TGCGCCAGCAGCCCCGGACAGGGGAATTTTAAAGAGACCCAGTACTTC
CASSPGQGNFKETQYF
>-|-|TRBJ1-4|TRBV7-2
TGTGCCAGCAGCGCCGGTGCGGGGGCGCTTCTTAATGAAAAACTGTTTTTT
CASSAGAGALLNEKLFF
>TRBD2|-|TRBJ2-5|TRBV12-5
TGTGCTAGTGGCCCTGGACTAGCGGAGACCCAGTACTTC
CASGPGLAETQYF
>-|-|TRBJ1-4|TRBV5-1
TGCGCCAGCAGCTCCGGACAGAGTAATGAAAAACTGTTTTTT
CASSSGQSNEKLFF
>TRBD1|-|TRBJ2-2|TRBV6-5
TGTGCCAGCAGGGGGACAGCAAACACCGGGGAGCTGTTTTTT
CASRGTANTGELFF
>-|-|TRBJ1-5|TRBV6-4
TGTGCCAGCAGTGAGATTACGGGTCAGCCCCAGCATTTT
CASSEITGQPQHF
>TRBD2|-|TRBJ2-5|TRBV6-5
TGTGCCAGCAGTTACTCATATAGCGGGGACCAGTACTTC
CASSYSYSGDQYF
>-|-|TRBJ1-2|TRBV2
TGTGCCAGTCACTCCCTGGACGGGGGCTACACCTTC
CASHSLDGGYTF
>TRBD1|-|TRBJ2-1|TRBV7-3
TGTGCCAGCAGCTTATATTCCGGGACAGGGGACAATGAGCAGTTCTTC
CASSLYSGTGDNEQFF
>-|-|TRBJ2-7|TRBV15
TGTGCCACCAGCAGAGCTCCACAGGAGGCCTACGAGCAGTACTTC
CATSRAPQEAYEQYF
>-|-|TRBJ1-1|TRBV7-9
TGTGCCAGCAGCTTTATCGCGACCGCCCTAGGAGCTTTCTTT
CASSFIATALGAFF
>-|-|TRBJ2-5|TRBV12-5
TGTGCTAGTGGTTTGGACCAGGACCTGCGCCAAGAGACCCAGTACTTC
CASGLDQDLRQETQYF
>-|-|TRBJ2-6|TRBV9
TGTGCCAGCAGCGTAAAGGCCTCTGGGGCCAACGTCCTGACTTTC
CASSVKASGANVLTF
>TRBD1|-|TRBJ1-4|TRBV3-1/TRBV3-2
TGTGCCAGCAGCCCCAGGGGACAGGGGGATGAAAAACTGTTTTTT
CASSPRGQGDEKLFF
>-|-|TRBJ2-1|TRBV5-1
TGCGCCAGCAGCTTGGAGTTAGCACCCTACAATGAGCAGTTCTTC
CASSLELAPYNEQFF
>-|-|TRBJ1-1|TRBV5-6
TGTGCCAGCAGCCCGGCCGGGCCTCGGGCTTTCTTT
CASSPAGPRAFF
>TRBD2|-|TRBJ2-1|TRBV24-1
TGTGCCACCAGGGATAGCGGGAGGAGTTCGAATGAGCAGTTCTTC
CATRDSGRSSNEQFF
>-|-|TRBJ1-1|TRBV15
TGTGCCACCAGCAGAGTAAGGGAGCACACTGAAGCTTTCTTT
CATSRVREHTEAFF
>TRBD1|-|TRBJ1-4|TRBV27
TGTGCCAGCAGTCAGGACAGGGATAATGAAAAACTGTTTTTT
CASSQDRDNEKLFF
>TRBD2|-|TRBJ2-3|TRBV27
TGTGCCAGCAATCGAATATTAGCGGGGGGGGCCCCGCAGTATTTT
CASNRILAGGAPQYF
>-|-|TRBJ1-2|TRBV27
TGTGCCAGCAGAGTCAACTACAGGGTTGGTGGCTACACCTTC
CASRVNYRVGGYTF
>TRBD2|-|TRBJ2-1|TRBV7-9
TGTGCCAGCAGCTCTGGACTAGTTCATGAGCAGTTCTTC
CASSSGLVHEQFF
>-|-|TRBJ1-1|TRBV5-6
TGTGCCAGCAGCTTCATAAGATTGAACACTGAAGCTTTCTTT
CASSFIRLNTEAFF
>-|-|TRBJ2-7|TRBV29-1
TGCAGCGTTGAAACCGGGCCCTTCTGGGAGCAGTACTTC
CSVETGPFWEQYF
>-|-|TRBJ1-1|TRBV13
TGTGCCAGCAGCTTACTCTCCAGGTCATTGAACACTGAAGCTTTCTTT
CASSLLSRSLNTEAFF
>TRBD2|-|TRBJ2-3|TRBV7-3
TGTGCCAGCAGCCCCGCCGGACTAGCGGGAGTCACAGATACGCAGTATTTT
CASSPAGLAGVTDTQYF
>-|once|TRBJ2-1|TRBV9
TGTGCCAGCAGCGGCGCGGTCCCCTACAATGAGCAGTTCTTC
CASSGAVPYNEQFF
>-|once|TRBJ1-6|TRBV25-1
TGTGCCAGCAGTGGGGACGGGAGCTCCTATAATTCACCCCTCCACTTT
CASSGDGSSYNSPLHF